These 26 T cell receptor beta chains originate from one sample sequenced in a study of T-cell memory formation after mild COVID-19. TCRdb called the 5' RACE reads again in MiXCR, with one record for every CDR3 protein. Altogether 400,000 to 500,000 distinct CDR3 sequences are present, over 15% being singletons, with the ten largest covering 8.4%. Specimen: PBMCs or a T cell subset sorted from them (not recorded which). Every receptor here comes from an adult woman who had mild COVID-19 (a few samples of this study predate the infection). Cell type and time point are not known.

V usage is TRBV6-5 and J usage is TRBJ1-1; D is perhaps TRBD1 (5 bases). Trimming stripped 4 bases from V and 3 bases from J, with 9 bases between. Germline V lookup: CDR1 MNHEY, CDR2 SVGAGI. The CDR3 spans 13 residues. CDR3 amino acids: CASSSGSYTEAFF. DNA for the CDR3: TGTGCCAGCAGTTCAGGGAGTTACACTGAAGCTTTCTTT.

The rearrangement uses TRBV7-8 and TRBJ2-2; TRBD1 matches at 7 bases. CDR1 is SGHVS and CDR2 is FQNEAQ in the germline V gene. The CDR3 length is 16 residues. V dropped 5 bases and J dropped 3; count of bases not matched to a gene: 9. The CDR3 DNA sequence: TGTGCCAGCAGCCTACACCGCGACAGGGACACCGGGGAGCTGTTTTTT. It yields the protein CASSLHRDRDTGELFF.

There are a few counts of this clonotype. This chain uses TRBV6-1 with TRBJ2-7; tentative D call: TRBD1 (7 bases). The CDR3 spans 15 residues. The germline V and J ends were trimmed by 11 bases and 4 bases, with 24 bases remaining between them. Germline V CDR1 and CDR2: MNHNS, SASEGT. This chain's CDR3 is CAGSPVEGAKYEQYF. The CDR3 region has the DNA TGTGCCGGCTCCCCCGTGGAGGGGGCCAAATACGAGCAGTACTTC.

The V call is TRBV5-5, the J call TRBJ2-1; D may be TRBD1 or TRBD2 (6 bases each). CDR3 length equals 17 residues. The V gene lost 4 bases and the J gene lost 7 bases, with 24 bases spanning the gap. Per germline, CDR1 SGHKS and CDR2 YYEKEE (reference sequence). CDR3 nucleotides: TGTGCCAGCAGCGCCTCAATACCAGGGAGAGGGGGGAATGAGCAGTTCTTC. Its protein is CASSASIPGRGGNEQFF.

This clonotype occurred a few times. V usage is TRBV5-5 and J usage is TRBJ2-5, with D perhaps matching TRBD2 (6 bases). The CDR3 contains 16 residues. From germline, CDR1 is SGHKS and CDR2 YYEKEE (reference sequence). The germline V and J ends were trimmed by 2 bases and 3 bases, with 17 bases remaining between them. CDR3 in amino acids: CASSFIGAGTEETQYF. The CDR3 DNA reads as TGTGCCAGCAGCTTTATAGGGGCCGGGACTGAAGAGACCCAGTACTTC.

This chain connects TRBV5-1 to TRBJ1-6; 7 bases line up with TRBD1. V was pared by 2 bases and J by 9 bases, with 8 bases of the junction left unmatched. The germline V gene has CDR1 SGHRS and CDR2 YFSETQ. The CDR3 is 15 amino acids. For the CDR3, the DNA is TGCGCCAGCAGCTTCGACGACAGGGAGGGTTCACCCCTCCACTTT. Encoded protein: CASSFDDREGSPLHF.

This clonotype has a handful of counts. The V and J genes are TRBV28 and TRBJ1-5; tentatively, D is TRBD1 (6 bases). This CDR3 is 12 amino acids long. Trimming shortened V by 4 bases and J by 11 bases, and 12 bases separated the two germline ends. CDR1 and CDR2 (germline): MDHEN, SYDVKM. CDR3 amino acids: CASSSDRITQHF. As DNA, the CDR3 is TGTGCCAGCAGTTCGGACAGAATTACCCAGCATTTT.

The table lists this clonotype with a few counts. V is TRBV24-1 and J is TRBJ2-1; tentatively, D is TRBD2 (6 bases). The CDR3 totals 17 residues. Germline V gene data show CDR1 as KGHDR and CDR2 as SFDVKD. Trimming shortened V by 2 bases and J by 7 bases, and 20 bases separated the two germline ends. The CDR3 region is CATSDSLPGTGGNEQFF. CDR3 nucleotides: TGTGCCACCAGTGATTCGCTTCCCGGGACTGGGGGGAATGAGCAGTTCTTC.

The chain is built from TRBV24-1 and TRBJ2-3, with a possible D match to TRBD1 (6 bases). Germline assignment: CDR1 KGHDR and CDR2 SFDVKD. The CDR3 extends over 16 amino acids. Trimming shortened V by 3 bases and J by 2 bases, and 14 bases separated the two germline ends. The CDR3 DNA sequence: TGTGCCACCAGTGATCCCCGGGACACCAACACAGATACGCAGTATTTT. Its translation is CATSDPRDTNTDTQYF.

As to this clonotype: The germline gene is not matched at one end of the junction; a read error may be the cause. This chain links TRBV6-6 with TRBJ1-2; D remains ambiguous. This CDR3 has 12 residues. Germline V gene sequence: CDR1 MNHNY, CDR2 SVGAGI (reference sequence). CDR3 DNA sequence: TGTGCCACAAATCCTGGAGGGTATGGCTACATCTTC. It specifies CATNPGGYGYIF.

The sample holds one count of this clonotype. CDR3: CASSRTARGEKLFF. The DNA of the CDR3 is TGCGCCAGCAGCAGAACAGCCCGCGGTGAAAAACTGTTTTTT. The chain has TRBV5-1 and TRBJ1-4; D unclear. The V gene's germline CDR1 is SGHRS and CDR2 YFSETQ. The CDR3 totals 14 residues. With 4 bases removed from V and 7 bases from J, the gap between germline ends came to 14 bases.

In its sample, this clonotype was seen many times. The rearrangement uses TRBV10-3 and TRBJ2-7; weak D call: TRBD1 (5 bases). Germline CDR1 is ENHRY and CDR2 is SYGVKD. The ends were cut back, 10 bases at V and 5 bases at J, with 18 bases in the middle. CDR3 length: 13 residues. The CDR3 protein is CATSPGILDEQYF. CDR3 in DNA: TGTGCCACCTCCCCAGGGATATTGGACGAGCAGTACTTC.

A few counts support this clonotype. The CDR3 protein is CASSYGRGDQPQHF. The CDR3 DNA reads as TGTGCCAGCAGTTACGGGAGGGGCGATCAGCCCCAGCATTTT. The chain carries TRBV6-2 or TRBV6-3 and TRBJ1-5; D perhaps matches TRBD1 (5 bases). Trimming left V 2 bases short and J 5 bases short, with 10 bases between. The germline V gene has CDR1 MNHEY and CDR2 SVGEGT. The CDR3 has 14 amino acids.

The chain employs TRBV10-3 and TRBJ1-1; no clear D. Trimming shortened V by 6 bases and J by 3 bases, and 14 bases separated the two germline ends. This CDR3 region has 14 residues. CDR1 is ENHRY, CDR2 SYGVKD, per germline. This CDR3 reads CAISPGVGYTEAFF. In DNA form, the CDR3 reads TGTGCCATCAGCCCGGGAGTGGGATACACTGAAGCTTTCTTT.

This chain connects TRBV4-3 to TRBJ1-4, with D hard to call. Germline CDR1 is LGHNA and CDR2 is YSLEER. CDR3 length equals 13 residues. V was clipped by 4 bases and J by 3 bases, with 6 bases between them. CDR3 sequence (DNA): TGCGCCAGCAGCCTTTTCTCTAATGAAAAACTGTTTTTT. Translated, it gives CASSLFSNEKLFF.

This chain's CDR3 is CASSTSPGQEFEETQYF. The CDR3, as DNA: TGTGCCAGCAGCACTTCGCCGGGACAGGAGTTTGAAGAGACCCAGTACTTC. The V and J genes are TRBV13 and TRBJ2-5, with 8 bases that match TRBD1. The germline CDR1 and CDR2 sequences are PRHDT and FYEKMQ (reference sequence). The CDR3 extends over 17 amino acids. Germline trimming cut 5 bases from V and 3 bases from J; bases unmatched to any gene: 14.

This clonotype was seen more than once but under ten times. This sequence joins TRBV29-1 and TRBJ2-1, with D perhaps given as TRBD1 or TRBD2 (5 bases each). Trimming pared 2 bases from V and 5 bases from J, leaving 13 bases between. CDR3 length: 14 residues. In germline, CDR1 is SQVTM, CDR2 ANQGSEA. CDR3 residues: CSVENSGTHNEQFF. The DNA of the CDR3 is TGCAGCGTTGAAAACTCCGGGACGCACAATGAGCAGTTCTTC.

This chain joins TRBV7-2 and TRBJ1-2; D call uncertain. The CDR3 is 14 residues long. Trimming pared 1 base from V and 8 bases from J, leaving 14 bases between. Looked up from germline, CDR1 is SGHTA and CDR2 is FQGNSA. In DNA, the CDR3 is TGTGCCAGCAGCTTAGGGGAAGGAAGTCGGGGCTACACCTTC. This gives the protein CASSLGEGSRGYTF.

The rearrangement links TRBV6-1 to TRBJ2-2, with TRBD2 matching 11 bases. The CDR3 runs 15 residues. Germline loops: CDR1 MNHNS, CDR2 SASEGT. The ends lost 5 bases at V and 6 bases at J; junction bases unmatched: 5. In DNA, the CDR3 is TGTGCCAGCAGTACCGGGACTAGCGGAGCCGGGGAGCTGTTTTTT. Its protein product is CASSTGTSGAGELFF.

This clonotype was detected only a few times. This sequence joins TRBV12-3 or TRBV12-4 and TRBJ2-1, with D hard to call. The ends were cut back, 6 bases at V and 8 bases at J, with 23 bases in the middle. The CDR3 is 16 amino acids. This CDR3 is CASSGSTAEFIDEQFF. The CDR3 bases are TGTGCCAGCAGCGGTAGCACGGCGGAGTTCATCGATGAGCAGTTCTTC.

This clonotype has a handful of counts. The chain employs TRBV24-1 and TRBJ2-2, with TRBD1 as a possible D gene (6 bases). The CDR3 loop spans 14 amino acids. CDR1 is KGHDR, CDR2 SFDVKD, per germline. Trimming cost V 3 bases and J 8 bases, with 12 bases left between them. As DNA, the CDR3 is TGTGCCACCAGTGATGGGACAACTTGGGGGGAGCTGTTTTTT. This codes for CATSDGTTWGELFF.

V is TRBV29-1 and J is TRBJ1-1, with a tentative D call TRBD1 (6 bases). The germline gives CDR1 SQVTM, CDR2 ANQGSEA. This CDR3 has 11 residues. Trimming pared 7 bases from V and 6 bases from J, leaving 12 bases between. CDR3 nucleotides: TGCAGCGCCTGGGAGGGGGCTGAAGCTTTCTTT. Translating gives CSAWEGAEAFF.

In its sample, this clonotype was seen a few times. V is TRBV29-1 and J is TRBJ2-1; D call uncertain. This CDR3 region has 13 residues. Trimming removed 6 bases from V and 0 bases from J, with 9 bases in between. The germline gives CDR1 SQVTM, CDR2 ANQGSEA. For the CDR3, the DNA is TGCAGCGTCAGTTTGAGCTCCTACAATGAGCAGTTCTTC. This encodes CSVSLSSYNEQFF.

This clonotype was seen a handful of times. The chain employs TRBV24-1 and TRBJ1-5; D not resolved. The V end lost 2 bases, the J end lost 9 bases, and 7 bases lay between the germline ends. Germline values: CDR1 KGHDR, CDR2 SFDVKD. CDR3 length: 12 residues. The CDR3 coding sequence is TGTGCCACCAGTGATTCGTGGGGGCCCCAGCATTTT. This codes for CATSDSWGPQHF.

As concerns this clonotype: The junction departs from germline at one end; a sequencing error may be responsible. The V and J genes are TRBV13 and TRBJ2-3; 8 nucleotides align to TRBD1. Germline lookup yields CDR1 PRHDT and CDR2 FYEKMQ (reference sequence). The CDR3 totals 14 residues. The CDR3 spells CASSLGAGGSTQYF. The CDR3 DNA sequence: TGCGCCAGCAGCTTAGGGGCAGGGGGCAGTACGCAGTATTTT.

The chain recombines TRBV11-1 with TRBJ1-5; TRBD1 might be the D (5 bases). This CDR3 is built from 15 residues. Germline V CDR1 and CDR2: SGHAT, FQDESV (reference sequence). The V and J ends lost 3 bases and 5 bases respectively, with 14 bases between them. This CDR3 is CASSFGTGGDQPQHF. The CDR3 bases are TGTGCCAGCAGCTTCGGCACCGGGGGGGATCAGCCCCAGCATTTT. The full variable domain, its missing parts supplied by reference TRBV11-1 and TRBJ1-5, is EAEVAQSPRYKITEKSQAVAFWCDPISGHATLYWYRQILGQGPELLVQFQDESVVDDSQLPKDRFSAERLKGVDSTLKIQPAELGDSAMYLCASSFGTGGDQPQHFGDGTRLSIL.